A single sample is the source of the 8 T cell receptor beta chains below, sequenced in a study of identical twins. One entry per CDR3 protein results from TCRdb running MiXCR on the 5' RACE reads. The repertoire has around 280,000 distinct CDR3 sequences, less than 9% of them found once; the top ten carry approximately 2%. The same data also contributed to another study, on yellow fever vaccine responses in identical twins.

The sample consisted of memory (CD45RO+) T cells sorted from blood. These TCRs come from a woman in her late teens or twenties in good health.

This clonotype was picked up many times. This chain links TRBV3-1 with TRBJ1-2, with D unclear. Trimming removed 1 base at V and 0 bases at J, with 3 bases between. CDR3 size: 13 residues. Germline loops: CDR1 LGHDT, CDR2 YNNKEL (reference sequence). CDR3 coding DNA: TGTGCCAGCAGCCAAGGGGCTAACTATGGCTACACCTTC. Translation gives CASSQGANYGYTF.

The chain carries TRBV6-4 and TRBJ1-5, with D unclear. The CDR3 is 15 residues long. In germline, CDR1 is MRHNA, CDR2 SNTAGT. V was cut by 0 bases and J by 0 bases, with 6 bases left in between. The CDR3 region has the DNA TGTGCCAGCAGTGACTCCGGGGATAGCAATCAGCCCCAGCATTTT. Protein sequence: CASSDSGDSNQPQHF.

The V and J genes are TRBV7-8 and TRBJ2-5; D gene uncertain. Trimming left V 1 base short and J 1 base short, with 7 bases between. Germline loops: CDR1 SGHVS, CDR2 FQNEAQ. The CDR3 sequence is 14 residues long. In DNA, the CDR3 is TGTGCCAGCAGCTTAGAGAAAATCCAAGAGACCCAGTACTTC. It is translated as CASSLEKIQETQYF.

This clonotype was observed a few times. The chain employs TRBV14 and TRBJ2-7, with D maybe TRBD1 (6 bases). CDR1 and CDR2 from the germline V gene are SGHDN and FVKESK. The CDR3 loop spans 16 amino acids. V was shortened by 4 bases and J by 0 bases, with 16 bases between the two germline ends. The CDR3 nucleotides read TGTGCCAGCAGCCTACCGAAAGGGACAATCTCCTACGAGCAGTACGTC. Its protein is CASSLPKGTISYEQYV.

The table lists this clonotype with a few counts. The J gene is TRBJ2-3, the V gene TRBV25-1; TRBD2 matches 9 bases. Germline V CDR1 and CDR2: MGHDK, SYGVNS. This CDR3 has 17 residues. The J segment lost 2 bases and the V segment lost 7 bases, leaving 13 bases of the junction unmatched. The CDR3 spells CASTEDVLAGTTDTQYF. The CDR3 nucleotides read TGTGCCAGCACCGAAGACGTTCTAGCGGGGACCACAGATACGCAGTATTTT. Together with reference TRBV25-1 and TRBJ2-3, the CDR3 gives the full variable domain: EADIYQTPRYLVIGTGKKITLECSQTMGHDKMYWYQQDPGMELHLIHYSYGVNSTEKGDLSSESTVSRIRTEHFPLTLESARPSHTSQYLCASTEDVLAGTTDTQYFGPGTRLTVL.

This clonotype was seen repeatedly, ten times or more. The chain has TRBV5-1 and TRBJ2-3; 9 bases are a match to TRBD2. The germline V gene encodes CDR1 SGHRS and CDR2 YFSETQ. The V segment lost 3 bases and the J segment 5 bases; nucleotides outside the gene matches: 10. CDR3 size: 16 residues. The CDR3 spells CASSSGGRGHQDTQYF. CDR3 DNA: TGCGCCAGCAGCTCGGGCGGGAGGGGGCATCAAGATACGCAGTATTTT.

The CDR3 loop is CSARDPLGTGIGYEQYF. The DNA for the CDR3 is TGCAGTGCTAGAGATCCCTTGGGGACAGGGATAGGCTACGAGCAGTACTTC. The gene calls are TRBV20-1 and TRBJ2-7; 9 nucleotides align to TRBD1. Germline CDR1 DFQATT, CDR2 SNEGSKA (reference sequence). The CDR3 is made up of 17 amino acids. Losses at the gene ends were 0 bases for V and 3 bases for J; bases not matched to a gene: 12.

This clonotype was picked up many times. This chain uses TRBV7-9 with TRBJ2-6; TRBD1 is a possible D gene (6 bases). Trimming stripped 5 bases from V and 2 bases from J, with 10 bases between. This CDR3 is 15 amino acids long. The germline V gene has CDR1 SEHNR and CDR2 FQNEAQ (reference sequence). Written as DNA, the CDR3 is TGTGCCAGCAGCCCCCCAGGGGCTGGGGCCAACGTCCTGACTTTC. Translation gives CASSPPGAGANVLTF.